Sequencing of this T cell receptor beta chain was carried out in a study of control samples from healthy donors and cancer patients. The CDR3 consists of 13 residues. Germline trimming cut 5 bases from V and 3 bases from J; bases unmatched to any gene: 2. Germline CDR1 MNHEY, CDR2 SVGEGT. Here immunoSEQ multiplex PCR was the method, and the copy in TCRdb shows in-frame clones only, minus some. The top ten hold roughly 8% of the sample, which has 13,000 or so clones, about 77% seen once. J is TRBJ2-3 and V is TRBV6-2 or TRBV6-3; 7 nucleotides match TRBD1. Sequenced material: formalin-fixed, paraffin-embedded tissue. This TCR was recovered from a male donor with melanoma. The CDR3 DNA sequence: TGTGCCAGCAGTGACAGGGAGACAGATACGCAGTATTTT. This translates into CASSDRETDTQYF.